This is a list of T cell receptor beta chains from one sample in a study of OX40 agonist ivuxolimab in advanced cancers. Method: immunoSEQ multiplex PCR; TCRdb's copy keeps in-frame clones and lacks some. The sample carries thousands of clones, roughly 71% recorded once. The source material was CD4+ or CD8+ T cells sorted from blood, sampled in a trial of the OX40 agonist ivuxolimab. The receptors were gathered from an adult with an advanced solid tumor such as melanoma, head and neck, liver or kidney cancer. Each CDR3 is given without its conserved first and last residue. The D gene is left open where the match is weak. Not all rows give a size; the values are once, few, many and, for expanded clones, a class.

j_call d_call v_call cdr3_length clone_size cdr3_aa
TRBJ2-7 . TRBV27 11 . ASSLPNSYEQY
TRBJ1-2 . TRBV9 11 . ASTLGSDYGYT
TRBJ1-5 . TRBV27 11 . ASSLMGKQPQH
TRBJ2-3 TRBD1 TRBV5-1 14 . ASSSGTGTSTDTQY
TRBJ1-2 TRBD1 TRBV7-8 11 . ASSQQGVYGYT
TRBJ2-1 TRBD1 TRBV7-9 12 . ASSLGGQGSEQF
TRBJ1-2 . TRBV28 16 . ASSLFVPLGGEIYGYT
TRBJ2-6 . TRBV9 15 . ASSVVAGPSGANVLT
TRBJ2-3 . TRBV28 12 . ASSLLRLTDTQY
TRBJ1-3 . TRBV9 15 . ASSHSEGTFSGNTIY
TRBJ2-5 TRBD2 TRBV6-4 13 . ASSEKAGTQETQY
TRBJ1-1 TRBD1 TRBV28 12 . ASSLLDRDTEAF
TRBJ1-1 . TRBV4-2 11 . ASSQSFNTEAF
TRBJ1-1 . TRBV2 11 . ASSLGAETEAF
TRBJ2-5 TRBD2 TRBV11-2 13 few ASSSTGTSGETQY
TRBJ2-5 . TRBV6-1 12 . ASSEGQSVETQY
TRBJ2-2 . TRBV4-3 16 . ASSPQGGSSSGTGELF
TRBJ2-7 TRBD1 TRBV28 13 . ASSPRQGVYYEQY
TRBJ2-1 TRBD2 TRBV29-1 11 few SVTSVSSVEQF
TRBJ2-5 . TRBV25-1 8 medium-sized ATHKETQY
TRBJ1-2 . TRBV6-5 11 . ASSYSRNYGYT
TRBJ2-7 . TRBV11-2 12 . ASSLVQVVEEQY
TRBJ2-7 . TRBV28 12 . ASIPRGRTYEQY
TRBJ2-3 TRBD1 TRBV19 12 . ASETGAGTDTQY
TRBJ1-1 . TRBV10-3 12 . AISESRQYTEAF
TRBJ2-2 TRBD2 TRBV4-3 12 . ASSRLRGGAELF
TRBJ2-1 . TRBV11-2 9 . ASSYSYEQF
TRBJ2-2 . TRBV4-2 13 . ASSFQGPFTGELF
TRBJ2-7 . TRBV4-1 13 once ASSQSRPGAYEQY
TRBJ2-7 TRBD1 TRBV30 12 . AWSVRTGAYEQY
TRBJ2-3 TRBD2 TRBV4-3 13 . ASSQDPSGYDTQY
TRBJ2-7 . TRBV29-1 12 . SVEEAESSYEQY
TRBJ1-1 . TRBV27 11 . ASKNRVGTEAF
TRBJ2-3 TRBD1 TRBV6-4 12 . ASSEGQGADTQY
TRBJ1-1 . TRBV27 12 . ASSSYGGDSEAF
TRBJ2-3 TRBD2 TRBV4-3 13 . ASSQGDSGGYTQY
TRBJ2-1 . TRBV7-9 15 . ASSKAPYGTKDNEQF
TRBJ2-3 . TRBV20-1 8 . SVGGDTQY
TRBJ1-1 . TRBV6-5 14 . ASSYSWRDINTEAF
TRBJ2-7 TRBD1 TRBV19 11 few ASSPGQGFEQY
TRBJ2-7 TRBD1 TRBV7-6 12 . ASSFQGAKDEQY
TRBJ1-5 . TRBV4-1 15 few ASSQVYGGGPNQPQH
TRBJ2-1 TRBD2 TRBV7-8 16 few ASSPSGGGTGFYNEQF
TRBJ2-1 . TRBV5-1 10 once ASSLSTSEQF
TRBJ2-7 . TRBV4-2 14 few ASSQDGGDKSYEQY
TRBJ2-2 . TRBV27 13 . ASSSGERDTGELF
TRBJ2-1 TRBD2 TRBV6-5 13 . ASSSSGRHYNEQF
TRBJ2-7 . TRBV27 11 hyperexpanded ASAPGPSYEQY
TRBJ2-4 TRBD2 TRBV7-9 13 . ASSPLLAGKNIQY
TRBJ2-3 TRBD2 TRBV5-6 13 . ASSLETSYTDTQY
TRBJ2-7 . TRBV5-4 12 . ASSSGLVSYEQY
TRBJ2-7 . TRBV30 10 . AWSSGAGEQY
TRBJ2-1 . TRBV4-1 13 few ASSQDGIAWNEQF
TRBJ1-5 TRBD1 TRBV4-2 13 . ASSQMQGDGQPQH
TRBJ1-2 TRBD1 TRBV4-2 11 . ASSRQGDYGYT